Following are 7 T cell receptor beta chains from one sample sequenced in a study of blood T cell repertoires in COVID-19. Some clones are missing from TCRdb's copy, which holds only in-frame ones; the method was immunoSEQ multiplex PCR. The sample has 200,000 to 250,000 clones; nearly 85% are singletons. The material sequenced was peripheral blood. Source of these receptors: a woman aged 30 to 39 with COVID-19, enrolled during active disease.

As to this clone: Other DNA sequences in the same sample also yield this CDR3. The rearrangement joins TRBV18 to TRBJ2-7; 7 bases agree with TRBD2. The germline V gene has CDR1 KGHSH and CDR2 LQKENI. The CDR3 length is 14 residues. V shed 2 bases and J 4 bases; nucleotides not matched to a gene: 5. In DNA form, the CDR3 reads TGTGCCAGCTCACCAGGCGGGAGTAGTTACGAGCAGTACTTC. Translating it yields CASSPGGSSYEQYF. Full variable domain (outside the CDR3, taken from reference TRBV18 and TRBJ2-7): NAGVMQNPRHLVRRRGQEARLRCSPMKGHSHVYWYRQLPEEGLKFMVYLQKENIIDESGMPKERFSAEFPKEGPSILRIQQVVRGDSAAYFCASSPGGSSYEQYFGPGTRLTVT.

The rearrangement joins TRBV3-1 (or the pseudogene TRBV3-2) to TRBJ2-7; tentatively, D is TRBD2 (6 bases). CDR3 size: 14 residues. From germline, CDR1 is LGHDT and CDR2 YNNKEL (reference sequence). The germline V and J ends were trimmed by 1 base and 6 bases, with 13 bases remaining between them. CDR3 sequence reads: CASSQVAGTGEQYF. In nucleotides, the CDR3 is TGTGCCAGCAGCCAAGTGGCGGGAACCGGCGAGCAGTACTTC.

The rearrangement joins TRBV4-1 to TRBJ2-4; 10 bases are shared with TRBD2. The CDR3 sequence is 18 residues long. Germline CDR1 and CDR2: MGHRA and YSYEKL. The V and J ends lost 0 bases and 7 bases, in that order; junction bases with no gene match: 12. CDR3 sequence reads: CASSQDWEAGGPGNIQYF. The CDR3, as DNA: TGCGCCAGCAGCCAAGATTGGGAAGCGGGAGGGCCGGGGAACATTCAGTACTTC.

The chain uses TRBV6-5 and TRBJ1-1; 7 nucleotides match TRBD1. Germline CDR1 is MNHEY and CDR2 is SVGAGI. The CDR3 covers 11 residues. The CDR3 DNA follows: TGTGCAGACAGGGTGGCCACTGAAGCTTTCTTT. Amino acid sequence: CADRVATEAFF.

This chain links TRBV29-1 with TRBJ2-7; TRBD1 matches at 8 bases. Germline CDR1 is SQVTM and CDR2 is ANQGSEA. Trimming cost V 0 bases and J 6 bases; bases outside gene matches: 10. CDR3 length equals 15 residues. In nucleotides, the CDR3 is TGCAGCGTTGAAGATCCTAGGACAGGGACCTCCGAGCAGTACTTC. This codes for CSVEDPRTGTSEQYF.

The CDR3 is CASSLEGAGTYGYTF. The CDR3 nucleotides are TGCGCCAGCAGCTTGGAGGGGGCAGGGACCTATGGCTACACCTTC. The chain joins TRBV5-1 to TRBJ1-2; 7 nucleotides line up with TRBD1. Germline CDR1 and CDR2: SGHRS and YFSETQ. The CDR3 contains 15 residues. The ends lost 0 bases at V and 4 bases at J; junction bases unmatched: 6.

This chain connects TRBV2 to TRBJ2-1, with 12 bases aligning to TRBD2. Germline CDR1 is SNHLY and CDR2 is FYNNEI. The CDR3 length is 15 residues. The junction had 5 bases not matched to a gene; V was cut back by 5 bases and J by 6 bases. For the CDR3, the DNA is TGTGCCAGCAGTCCTCTAGCGGGGGGGAGCAATGAGCAGTTCTTC. This translates into CASSPLAGGSNEQFF.